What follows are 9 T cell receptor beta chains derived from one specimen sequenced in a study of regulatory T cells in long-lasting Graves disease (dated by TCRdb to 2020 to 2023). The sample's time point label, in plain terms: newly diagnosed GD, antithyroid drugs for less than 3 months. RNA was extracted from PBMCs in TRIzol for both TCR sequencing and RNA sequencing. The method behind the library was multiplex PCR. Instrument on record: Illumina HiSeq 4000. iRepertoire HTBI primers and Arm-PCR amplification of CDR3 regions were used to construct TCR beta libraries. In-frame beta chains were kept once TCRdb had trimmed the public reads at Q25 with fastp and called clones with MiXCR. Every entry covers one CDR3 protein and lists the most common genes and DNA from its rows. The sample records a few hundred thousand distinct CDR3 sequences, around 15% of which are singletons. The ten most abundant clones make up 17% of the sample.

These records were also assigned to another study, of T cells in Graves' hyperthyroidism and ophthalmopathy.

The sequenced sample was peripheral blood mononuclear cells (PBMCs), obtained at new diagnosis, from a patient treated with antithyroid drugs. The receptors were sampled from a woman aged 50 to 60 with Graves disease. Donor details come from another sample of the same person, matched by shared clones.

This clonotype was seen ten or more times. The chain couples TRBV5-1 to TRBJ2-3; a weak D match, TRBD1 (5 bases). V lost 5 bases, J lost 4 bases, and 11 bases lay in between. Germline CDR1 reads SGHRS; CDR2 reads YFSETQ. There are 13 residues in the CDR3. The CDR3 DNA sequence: TGCGCCAGCAGTGACAGCACTTCAGATACGCAGTATTTT. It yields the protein CASSDSTSDTQYF.

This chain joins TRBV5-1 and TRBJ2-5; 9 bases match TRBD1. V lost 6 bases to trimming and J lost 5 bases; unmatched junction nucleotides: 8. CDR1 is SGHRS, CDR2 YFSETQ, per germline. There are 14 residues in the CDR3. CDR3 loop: CASKTTGGTETQYF. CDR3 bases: TGCGCCAGCAAGACGACAGGGGGGACTGAGACCCAGTACTTC.

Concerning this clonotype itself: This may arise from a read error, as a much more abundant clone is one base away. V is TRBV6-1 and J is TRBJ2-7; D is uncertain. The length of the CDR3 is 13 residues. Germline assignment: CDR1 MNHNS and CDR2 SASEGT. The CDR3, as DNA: TGTACCAGCAGGAGACCAAGGACCTACGAGCAGTACTTC. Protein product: CTSRRPRTYEQYF.

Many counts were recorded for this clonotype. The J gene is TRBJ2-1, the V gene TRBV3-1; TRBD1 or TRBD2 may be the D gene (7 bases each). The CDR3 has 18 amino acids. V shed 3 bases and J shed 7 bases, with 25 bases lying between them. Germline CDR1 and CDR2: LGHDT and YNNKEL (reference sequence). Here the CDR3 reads CASSHPRGGGSFGNEQFF. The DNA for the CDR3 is TGTGCCAGCAGCCACCCCAGGGGGGGCGGGAGCTTTGGGAATGAGCAGTTCTTC.

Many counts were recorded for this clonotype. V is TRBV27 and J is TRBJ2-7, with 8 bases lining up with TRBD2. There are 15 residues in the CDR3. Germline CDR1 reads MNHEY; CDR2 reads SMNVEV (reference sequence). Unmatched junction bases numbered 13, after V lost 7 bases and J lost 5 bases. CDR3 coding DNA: TGTGCCAGCACCACGACGCCGGGGGGGCCTCACGAGCAGTACTTC. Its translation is CASTTTPGGPHEQYF.

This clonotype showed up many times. The CDR3: CASSFISEQFF. For the CDR3, the DNA is TGTGCCAGCAGCTTTATCAGTGAGCAGTTCTTC. This chain links TRBV7-9 with TRBJ2-1, with no clear D. The V gene lost 3 bases and the J gene lost 9 bases, with 6 bases spanning the gap. This CDR3 is 11 amino acids long. CDR1 and CDR2 (germline): SEHNR, FQNEAQ (reference sequence).

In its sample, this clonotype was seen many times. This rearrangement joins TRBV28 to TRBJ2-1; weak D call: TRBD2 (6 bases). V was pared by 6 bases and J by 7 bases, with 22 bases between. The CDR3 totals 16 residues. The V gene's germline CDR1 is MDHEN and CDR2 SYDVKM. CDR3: CASSPFLALVGNEQFF. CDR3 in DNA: TGTGCCAGCAGCCCGTTTCTAGCGCTGGTTGGGAATGAGCAGTTCTTC.

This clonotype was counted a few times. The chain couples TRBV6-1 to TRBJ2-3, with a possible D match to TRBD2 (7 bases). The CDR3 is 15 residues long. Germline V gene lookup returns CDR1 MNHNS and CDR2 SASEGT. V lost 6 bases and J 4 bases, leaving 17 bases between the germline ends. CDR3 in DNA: TGTGCCAGCAGCCCTCAACTAGGGGGGGCAGATACGCAGTATTTT. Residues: CASSPQLGGADTQYF.

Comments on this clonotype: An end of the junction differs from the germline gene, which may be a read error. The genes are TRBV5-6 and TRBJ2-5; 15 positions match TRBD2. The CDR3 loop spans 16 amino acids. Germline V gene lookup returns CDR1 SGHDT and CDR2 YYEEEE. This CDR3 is CAGSAPGLAGGETQYF. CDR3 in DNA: TGTGCCGGCAGCGCCCCGGGACTAGCGGGAGGAGAGACCCAGTACTTC. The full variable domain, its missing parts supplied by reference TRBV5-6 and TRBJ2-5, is DAGVTQSPTHLIKTRGQQVTLRCSPKSGHDTVSWYQQALGQGPQFIFQYYEEEERQRGNFPDRFSGHQFPNYSSELNVNALLLGDSALYLCAGSAPGLAGGETQYFGPGTRLLVL.